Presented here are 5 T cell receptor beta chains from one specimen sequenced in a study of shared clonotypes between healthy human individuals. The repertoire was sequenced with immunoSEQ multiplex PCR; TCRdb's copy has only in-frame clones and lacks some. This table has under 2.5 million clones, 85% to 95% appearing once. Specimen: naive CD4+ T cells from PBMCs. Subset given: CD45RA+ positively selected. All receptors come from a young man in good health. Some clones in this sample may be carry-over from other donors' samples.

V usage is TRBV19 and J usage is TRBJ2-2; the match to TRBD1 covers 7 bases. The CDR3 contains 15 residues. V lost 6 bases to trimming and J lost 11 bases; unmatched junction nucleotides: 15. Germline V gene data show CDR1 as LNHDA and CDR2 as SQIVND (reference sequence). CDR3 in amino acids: CASRYRGQLTLELFF. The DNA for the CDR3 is TGTGCCAGTAGATATAGGGGACAGCTTACACTAGAGCTGTTTTTT.

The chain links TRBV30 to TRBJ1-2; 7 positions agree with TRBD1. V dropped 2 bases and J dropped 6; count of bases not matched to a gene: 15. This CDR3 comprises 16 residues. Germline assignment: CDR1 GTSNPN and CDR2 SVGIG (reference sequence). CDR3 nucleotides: TGTGCCTGGAGTCCCAGACAGGGCGGTCAGAGAAATGGCTACACCTTC. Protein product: CAWSPRQGGQRNGYTF.

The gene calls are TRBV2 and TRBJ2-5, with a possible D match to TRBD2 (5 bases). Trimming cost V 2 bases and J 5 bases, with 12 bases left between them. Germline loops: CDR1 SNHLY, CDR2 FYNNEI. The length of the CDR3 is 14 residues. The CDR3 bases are TGTGCCAGCAGTGAACGACTATCCCGGGAGACCCAGTACTTC. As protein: CASSERLSRETQYF. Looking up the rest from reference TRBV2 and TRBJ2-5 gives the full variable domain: EPEVTQTPSHQVTQMGQEVILRCVPISNHLYFYWYRQILGQKVEFLVSFYNNEISEKSEIFDDQFSVERPDGSNFTLKIRSTKLEDSAMYFCASSERLSRETQYFGPGTRLLVL.

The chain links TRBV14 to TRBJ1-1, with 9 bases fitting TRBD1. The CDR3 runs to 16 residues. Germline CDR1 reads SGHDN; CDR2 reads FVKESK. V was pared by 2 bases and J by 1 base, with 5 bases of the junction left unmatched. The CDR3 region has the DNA TGTGCCAGCAGCCAAACTTCGGGACAGGGGAACACTGAAGCTTTCTTT. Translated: CASSQTSGQGNTEAFF.

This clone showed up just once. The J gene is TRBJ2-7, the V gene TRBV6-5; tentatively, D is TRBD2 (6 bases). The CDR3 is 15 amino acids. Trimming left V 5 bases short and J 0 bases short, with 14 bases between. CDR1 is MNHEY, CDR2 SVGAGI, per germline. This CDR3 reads CASSVSGRTSYEQYF. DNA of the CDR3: TGTGCCAGCAGTGTAAGCGGGCGCACCTCCTACGAGCAGTACTTC.